One and the same sample provided the 23 T cell receptor beta chains below, sequenced in a study of technical replicates of blood from a few donors. TCRdb's table, derived via immunoSEQ multiplex PCR, lists solely in-frame clones and lacks some. Seen here are 45,000 to 50,000 clones, 92% observed once, and the top ten hold roughly 3.9%. Input material: PBMCs. Every receptor here comes from a human donor in good health. Some clones in this sample may be carry-over from other donors' samples.

The rearrangement joins TRBV19 to TRBJ1-1; 8 nucleotides align to TRBD1. J gave up 3 bases and V 5 bases, and 5 bases lay outside the gene matches. The CDR3 contains 14 residues. Germline lookup yields CDR1 LNHDA and CDR2 SQIVND (reference sequence). In nucleotides, the CDR3 is TGTGCCAGTAGTCTCGACAGGGGCTACACTGAAGCTTTCTTT. Its translation is CASSLDRGYTEAFF.

This clone has more than one count but fewer than ten. The chain has TRBV6-5 and TRBJ2-7; 9 nucleotides match TRBD2. Germline V gene sequence: CDR1 MNHEY, CDR2 SVGAGI. With 6 bases clipped from V and 0 bases from J, the junction kept 6 bases outside the gene matches. The CDR3 is 15 amino acids. The CDR3 DNA sequence: TGTGCCAGCAGACCCCTAGCGGGACGCTCCTACGAGCAGTACTTC. Protein product: CASRPLAGRSYEQYF.

DNA of the CDR3: TGTGCCAGCAGCGGCCGACAGGCGTCCTACGAGCAGTACTTC. Protein: CASSGRQASYEQYF. V and J are TRBV7-9 and TRBJ2-7, with D maybe TRBD1 (6 bases). V was pared by 5 bases and J by 1 base, with 12 bases between. The CDR3 totals 14 residues. The germline V gene encodes CDR1 SEHNR and CDR2 FQNEAQ (reference sequence).

The rearrangement uses TRBV5-1 and TRBJ2-1, with D perhaps matching TRBD1 (6 bases). The CDR3 loop spans 16 amino acids. Germline-derived CDR1 and CDR2 are SGHRS and YFSETQ. Trimming removed 4 bases at V and 0 bases at J, with 14 bases between. The CDR3 region is CASSTTDRSSYNEQFF. In DNA form, the CDR3 reads TGCGCCAGCAGCACAACAGACAGGAGCTCCTACAATGAGCAGTTCTTC.

In DNA form, the CDR3 reads TGTGCCAGCAGGCAGGGACAGGCATCTCGGCAATACTTC. Its translation is CASRQGQASRQYF. The chain is built from TRBV7-8 and TRBJ2-7; 8 bases match TRBD1. CDR3 length: 13 residues. V lost 6 bases, J lost 13 bases, and 14 bases stayed unmatched. Per germline, CDR1 SGHVS and CDR2 FQNEAQ.

The chain uses TRBV5-4 and TRBJ2-7, with 10 nucleotides matching TRBD2. The germline CDR1 and CDR2 sequences are SGHNT and YYREEE (reference sequence). The CDR3 covers 15 residues. V lost 3 bases and J lost 3; bases outside the gene matches: 6. CDR3 sequence (DNA): TGTGCCAGCAGCTCCTCTAGCGGGAGAGGCTACGAGCAGTACTTC. Translated: CASSSSSGRGYEQYF. Full variable domain (remainder filled in from reference TRBV5-4 and TRBJ2-7): ETGVTQSPTHLIKTRGQQVTLRCSSQSGHNTVSWYQQALGQGPQFIFQYYREEENGRGNFPPRFSGLQFPNYSSELNVNALELDDSALYLCASSSSSGRGYEQYFGPGTRLTVT.

This chain uses TRBV30 with TRBJ1-5; D uncertain. This CDR3 is 13 amino acids long. Trimming removed 1 base at V and 6 bases at J, with 10 bases between. CDR1 is GTSNPN, CDR2 SVGIG, per germline (reference sequence). CDR3 coding DNA: TGTGCCTGGAGTGCACAAGGAGGTCAGCCCCAGCATTTT. Protein: CAWSAQGGQPQHF.

The sample holds one count of this clone. J is TRBJ1-4 and V is TRBV6-5; 8 bases match TRBD1. This CDR3 spans 14 amino acids. Germline V lookup: CDR1 MNHEY, CDR2 SVGAGI. The junction had 5 bases not matched to a gene; V was cut back by 8 bases and J by 3 bases. The CDR3 DNA reads as TGTGCCAGCGGAACGGACAGGGCTAATGAAAAACTGTTTTTT. Translating gives CASGTDRANEKLFF.

V and J are TRBV15 and TRBJ2-1, with 9 bases matching TRBD2. Germline assignment: CDR1 LNHNV and CDR2 YYDKDF (reference sequence). The CDR3 is 16 amino acids. The ends lost 0 bases at V and 8 bases at J; junction bases unmatched: 8. This CDR3 reads CATSRDFSGGFDEQFF. The CDR3 DNA is TGTGCCACCAGCAGAGATTTCAGCGGGGGGTTCGATGAGCAGTTCTTC. The full variable domain, with the rest looked up from reference TRBV15 and TRBJ2-1, is DAMVIQNPRYQVTQFGKPVTLSCSQTLNHNVMYWYQQKSSQAPKLLFHYYDKDFNNEADTPDNFQSRRPNTSFCFLDIRSPGLGDTAMYLCATSRDFSGGFDEQFFGPGTRLTVL.

The chain couples TRBV2 to TRBJ2-7, with D perhaps TRBD1 (6 bases). This CDR3 comprises 15 residues. With 3 bases removed from V and 3 bases from J, the gap between germline ends came to 15 bases. From germline, CDR1 is SNHLY and CDR2 FYNNEI. In DNA, the CDR3 is TGTGCCAGCAGTGATTTCGCCAGGGGCATCTACGAGCAGTACTTC. Translated, it gives CASSDFARGIYEQYF.

V and J are TRBV30 and TRBJ2-3; D is possibly TRBD1 (7 bases). Germline V gives CDR1 GTSNPN, CDR2 SVGIG (reference sequence). This CDR3 has 13 amino acids. V lost 7 bases and J 4 bases, leaving 15 bases between the germline ends. The CDR3 region has the DNA TGTGCCTCCTCGCCAGGGGGGTCAGATACGCAGTATTTT. Protein: CASSPGGSDTQYF. Looking up the rest from reference TRBV30 and TRBJ2-3 gives the full variable domain: SQTIHQWPATLVQPVGSPLSLECTVEGTSNPNLYWYRQAAGRGLQLLFYSVGIGQISSEVPQNLSASRPQDRQFILSSKKLLLSDSGFYLCASSPGGSDTQYFGPGTRLTVL.

The chain joins TRBV5-1 to TRBJ1-3; D gene uncertain. Deletions cut 0 bases from V and 1 base from J, with 8 bases between. There are 15 residues in the CDR3. CDR1 and CDR2 (germline): SGHRS, YFSETQ. CDR3 sequence reads: CASSLDAGSGNTIYF. The CDR3 nucleotides read TGCGCCAGCAGCTTGGATGCGGGGTCTGGAAACACCATATATTTT. Complete variable domain (other parts from reference TRBV5-1 and TRBJ1-3): KAGVTQTPRYLIKTRGQQVTLSCSPISGHRSVSWYQQTPGQGLQFLFEYFSETQRNKGNFPGRFSGRQFSNSRSEMNVSTLELGDSALYLCASSLDAGSGNTIYFGEGSWLTVV.

This chain connects TRBV5-1 to TRBJ2-2; maybe TRBD2 (6 bases). Trimming took off 6 bases at V and 0 bases at J, with 12 bases between the two ends. The CDR3 extends over 15 amino acids. Germline assignment: CDR1 SGHRS and CDR2 YFSETQ. CDR3 amino acids: CASTQTGANTGELFF. The CDR3 DNA follows: TGCGCCAGCACTCAGACGGGGGCGAACACCGGGGAGCTGTTTTTT.

The J gene is TRBJ1-1, the V gene TRBV10-3; 7 nucleotides line up with TRBD1. V was pared by 9 bases and J by 4 bases, with 8 bases of the junction left unmatched. The CDR3 contains 13 residues. Germline V CDR1 and CDR2: ENHRY, SYGVKD. The CDR3 is CAMREGQTTEAFF. In DNA form, the CDR3 reads TGTGCCATGAGAGAGGGACAGACCACTGAAGCTTTCTTT.

The V call is TRBV30, the J call TRBJ1-1; the match to TRBD1 covers 7 bases. The CDR3 runs to 15 residues. J lost 5 bases, V lost 5 bases, and 14 bases had no gene match. Germline assignment: CDR1 GTSNPN and CDR2 SVGIG (reference sequence). CDR3 bases: TGTGCCTGGGCTACTGAGGGGGCGCGGAGGACTGAAGCTTTCTTT. Its translation: CAWATEGARRTEAFF.

V and J are TRBV27 and TRBJ2-7; 7 bases map to TRBD2. Trimming cost V 1 base and J 1 base; bases outside gene matches: 7. This CDR3 contains 16 residues. CDR1 is MNHEY, CDR2 SMNVEV, per germline (reference sequence). The chain's CDR3 is CASSLLATSVSYEQYF. For the CDR3, the DNA is TGTGCCAGCAGTTTATTGGCCACTAGCGTATCCTACGAGCAGTACTTC.

The chain combines TRBV6-5 with TRBJ2-7; D is undetermined. Trimming stripped 6 bases from V and 2 bases from J, with 5 bases between. This CDR3 has 11 amino acids. CDR1 is MNHEY and CDR2 is SVGAGI in the germline V gene. The CDR3 loop reads CASRSAYEQYF. CDR3 sequence (DNA): TGTGCCAGCAGGTCAGCCTACGAGCAGTACTTC.

The gene calls are TRBV7-2 and TRBJ2-1, with D perhaps matching TRBD1 (6 bases). Germline CDR1 reads SGHTA; CDR2 reads FQGNSA. The CDR3 sequence is 18 residues long. V lost 0 bases, J lost 5 bases, and 20 bases lay in between. Here the CDR3 reads CASSLALSLRTEDNEQFF. The DNA of the CDR3 is TGTGCCAGCAGCTTAGCCCTATCTTTAAGGACAGAAGACAATGAGCAGTTCTTC.

This chain links TRBV7-2 with TRBJ2-1; TRBD2 matches at 7 bases. In germline, CDR1 is SGHTA, CDR2 FQGNSA. This CDR3 has 13 amino acids. V trimming: 7 bases; J trimming: 8 bases; junction bases outside the gene matches: 8. The CDR3: CASTLRGGDEQFF. The DNA for the CDR3 is TGTGCCAGCACCCTCCGCGGGGGTGATGAGCAGTTCTTC.

This clone was seen once. V and J are TRBV7-2 and TRBJ1-5; no definite D call. The CDR3 consists of 14 residues. Germline values: CDR1 SGHTA, CDR2 FQGNSA. The germline V and J ends were trimmed by 5 bases and 0 bases, with 8 bases remaining between them. Here the CDR3 reads CASSATNSNQPQHF. The CDR3 nucleotides are TGTGCCAGCAGCGCGACAAATAGCAATCAGCCCCAGCATTTT.

This clone was recorded once. This chain joins TRBV4-1 and TRBJ2-3, with 10 nucleotides matching TRBD2. The CDR3 totals 16 residues. Germline values: CDR1 MGHRA, CDR2 YSYEKL. J lost 0 bases, V lost 3 bases, and 3 bases had no gene match. As DNA, the CDR3 is TGCGCCAGCAGCCAGGAGACTAGCGGGAGCACAGATACGCAGTATTTT. Amino acid sequence: CASSQETSGSTDTQYF.

V is TRBV27 and J is TRBJ2-7, with 9 bases matching TRBD1. This CDR3 is 15 amino acids long. Germline CDR1 MNHEY, CDR2 SMNVEV (reference sequence). V shed 4 bases and J 7 bases; nucleotides not matched to a gene: 11. Here the CDR3 reads CASSSSDRGFREQYF. The CDR3 region has the DNA TGTGCCAGCAGTTCCTCCGACAGGGGGTTTAGGGAGCAGTACTTC.

The rearrangement links TRBV21-1 to TRBJ2-1; the listed D gene, TRBD1, was not tested against the DNA. TRBV21-1 is a listed pseudogene. This CDR3 is built from 13 residues. The CDR3 here is CASSKGQDNEQFF. CDR3 nucleotide sequence: TGTGCCAGCAGCAAGGGACAGGACAATGAGCAGTTCTTC.